This is a list of T cell receptor beta chains from one sample in a study of Ad26.COV2.S vaccination and SARS-CoV-2 variants. The method was immunoSEQ multiplex PCR; TCRdb's version includes in-frame clones alone and lacks a portion of them. The data show some 520,000 clones, approximately 88% seen once. The specimen was peripheral blood, collected in a trial of Ad26.COV2.S vaccine versus placebo. All receptors come from a person aged 18-65 years who received the Ad26.COV2.S COVID-19 vaccine or a placebo. Each CDR3 is given with its conserved first and last residue. The order of the fields is CDR3 length, clone size, V gene, D gene, J gene, CDR3 protein, CDR3 DNA. D genes are given only for firm matches. Clone sizes are given selectively: once, few, many, or a class where the clone is expanded.

len: 13
abundance: .
v_gene: TRBV11-3
d_gene: .
j_gene: TRBJ2-1
CDR3aa: CASSENRDTRQFF
CDR3nt: TGTGCCAGCAGCGAAAATCGGGACACCCGGCAGTTCTTC

len: 15
abundance: .
v_gene: TRBV4-1
d_gene: .
j_gene: TRBJ2-4
CDR3aa: CASINAGQAKNIQYF
CDR3nt: TGCGCCAGCATCAACGCGGGACAGGCCAAAAACATTCAGTACTTC

len: 16
abundance: .
v_gene: TRBV11-3
d_gene: .
j_gene: TRBJ2-1
CDR3aa: CASSLGRREKRGEQFF
CDR3nt: TGTGCCAGCAGCTTAGGACGGCGGGAGAAGAGGGGGGAGCAGTTCTTC

len: 13
abundance: .
v_gene: TRBV19
d_gene: .
j_gene: TRBJ2-5
CDR3aa: CASSTGVGETQYF
CDR3nt: TGTGCCAGTAGTACCGGGGTCGGCGAGACCCAGTACTTC

len: 20
abundance: .
v_gene: TRBV19
d_gene: .
j_gene: TRBJ2-1
CDR3aa: CASSGEGPQKSPLRYNEQFF
CDR3nt: TGTGCCAGTAGTGGCGAAGGTCCCCAAAAATCCCCCCTCCGTTACAATGAGCAGTTCTTC

len: 15
abundance: .
v_gene: TRBV6-5
d_gene: TRBD1
j_gene: TRBJ2-2
CDR3aa: CASRGRDRPTGELFF
CDR3nt: TGTGCCAGCCGGGGACGGGACAGACCTACCGGGGAGCTGTTTTTT

len: 14
abundance: .
v_gene: TRBV3-1/TRBV3-2
d_gene: .
j_gene: TRBJ1-2
CDR3aa: CASSQEPGALGYTF
CDR3nt: TGTGCCAGCAGCCAAGAACCGGGGGCACTGGGCTACACCTTC

len: 15
abundance: .
v_gene: TRBV6-5
d_gene: TRBD1
j_gene: TRBJ1-1
CDR3aa: CASSPQDRVRTEAFF
CDR3nt: TGTGCCAGCAGTCCCCAGGACAGGGTCAGAACTGAAGCTTTCTTT

len: 14
abundance: .
v_gene: TRBV6-5
d_gene: .
j_gene: TRBJ2-3
CDR3aa: CASTTGLATDTQYF
CDR3nt: TGTGCCAGCACCACAGGGTTGGCCACAGATACGCAGTATTTT

len: 14
abundance: .
v_gene: TRBV5-1
d_gene: .
j_gene: TRBJ2-5
CDR3aa: CASSVGWTQETQYF
CDR3nt: TGCGCCAGCAGCGTCGGTTGGACCCAAGAGACCCAGTACTTC

len: 12
abundance: .
v_gene: TRBV30
d_gene: .
j_gene: TRBJ1-4
CDR3aa: CAWRPTNEKLFF
CDR3nt: TGTGCCTGGCGGCCAACTAATGAAAAACTGTTTTTT

len: 15
abundance: once
v_gene: TRBV27
d_gene: TRBD1
j_gene: TRBJ1-2
CDR3aa: CASSLRPGQTHGYTF
CDR3nt: TGTGCCAGCAGTTTGAGGCCGGGACAGACCCATGGCTACACCTTC

len: 13
abundance: few
v_gene: TRBV5-1
d_gene: .
j_gene: TRBJ2-7
CDR3aa: CASSLELFYEQYF
CDR3nt: TGCGCCAGCAGCTTGGAACTCTTCTACGAGCAGTACTTC

len: 13
abundance: .
v_gene: TRBV19
d_gene: .
j_gene: TRBJ1-1
CDR3aa: CASRAGFIAEAFF
CDR3nt: TGTGCCAGTAGGGCCGGTTTTATAGCTGAAGCTTTCTTT

len: 17
abundance: .
v_gene: TRBV7-6
d_gene: .
j_gene: TRBJ2-1
CDR3aa: CASSYSSAGQTNNEQFF
CDR3nt: TGTGCCAGCAGCTATAGTTCGGCGGGACAGACAAACAATGAGCAGTTCTTC

len: 15
abundance: once
v_gene: TRBV7-9
d_gene: TRBD2
j_gene: TRBJ2-1
CDR3aa: CASSFIAGGGNEQFF
CDR3nt: TGTGCCAGCAGCTTCATAGCGGGGGGTGGCAATGAGCAGTTCTTC

len: 12
abundance: .
v_gene: TRBV28
d_gene: .
j_gene: TRBJ1-1
CDR3aa: CASRSLGNRAFF
CDR3nt: TGTGCCAGCAGATCCTTAGGGAACCGGGCTTTCTTT

len: 16
abundance: .
v_gene: TRBV4-2
d_gene: .
j_gene: TRBJ2-1
CDR3aa: CASSQEPSERYNEQFF
CDR3nt: TGTGCCAGCAGCCAGGAACCCTCCGAACGGTACAATGAGCAGTTCTTC

len: 15
abundance: .
v_gene: TRBV28
d_gene: TRBD2
j_gene: TRBJ2-7
CDR3aa: CASSLEGTRKYEQYF
CDR3nt: TGTGCCAGCAGTTTAGAAGGGACTAGAAAGTACGAGCAGTACTTC

len: 11
abundance: .
v_gene: TRBV20-1
d_gene: .
j_gene: TRBJ2-1
CDR3aa: CSAVLYNEQFF
CDR3nt: TGCAGTGCTGTGCTTTACAATGAGCAGTTCTTC

len: 14
abundance: .
v_gene: TRBV6-5
d_gene: TRBD1
j_gene: TRBJ2-7
CDR3aa: CASSYGDSTYEQYF
CDR3nt: TGTGCCAGCAGTTATGGGGACAGCACCTACGAGCAGTACTTC

len: 17
abundance: .
v_gene: TRBV27
d_gene: TRBD1
j_gene: TRBJ1-1
CDR3aa: CASSLLTGTGGNTEAFF
CDR3nt: TGTGCCAGCAGTTTACTGACAGGGACAGGGGGGAACACTGAAGCTTTCTTT

len: 14
abundance: .
v_gene: TRBV25-1
d_gene: .
j_gene: TRBJ1-3
CDR3aa: CASSEHISGNTIYF
CDR3nt: TGTGCCAGCAGTGAACACATCTCTGGAAACACCATATATTTT

len: 11
abundance: .
v_gene: TRBV20-1
d_gene: .
j_gene: TRBJ2-7
CDR3aa: CSARGGYEQYF
CDR3nt: TGCAGTGCTAGAGGGGGCTACGAGCAGTACTTC

len: 13
abundance: .
v_gene: TRBV5-4
d_gene: .
j_gene: TRBJ1-1
CDR3aa: CASRTGTGAEAFF
CDR3nt: TGTGCCAGCAGGACCGGGACGGGCGCTGAAGCTTTCTTT

len: 18
abundance: .
v_gene: TRBV2
d_gene: TRBD1
j_gene: TRBJ1-3
CDR3aa: CASNRRTGGAVSGNTIYF
CDR3nt: TGTGCCAGCAACCGCCGGACAGGGGGCGCCGTCTCTGGAAACACCATATATTTT

len: 14
abundance: .
v_gene: TRBV7-2
d_gene: .
j_gene: TRBJ1-1
CDR3aa: CASSFFRLNTEAFF
CDR3nt: TGTGCCAGCAGCTTCTTCCGGCTGAACACTGAAGCTTTCTTT

len: 12
abundance: .
v_gene: TRBV30
d_gene: .
j_gene: TRBJ1-2
CDR3aa: CAYNPGRYGYTF
CDR3nt: TGTGCCTACAATCCGGGTCGGTATGGCTACACCTTC

len: 16
abundance: .
v_gene: TRBV5-1
d_gene: .
j_gene: TRBJ2-1
CDR3aa: CASSPSQLGPYNEQFF
CDR3nt: TGCGCCAGCAGCCCGTCTCAGCTAGGCCCCTACAATGAGCAGTTCTTC

len: 15
abundance: .
v_gene: TRBV5-8
d_gene: .
j_gene: TRBJ2-3
CDR3aa: CASSPDPPSADTQYF
CDR3nt: TGTGCCAGCAGCCCAGACCCACCTTCAGCAGATACGCAGTATTTT

len: 15
abundance: .
v_gene: TRBV19
d_gene: .
j_gene: TRBJ2-1
CDR3aa: CASSVDWGPYNEQFF
CDR3nt: TGTGCCAGTAGTGTCGACTGGGGCCCCTACAATGAGCAGTTCTTC

len: 16
abundance: .
v_gene: TRBV28
d_gene: TRBD2
j_gene: TRBJ2-1
CDR3aa: CASSSPASGGYNEQFF
CDR3nt: TGTGCCAGCAGTTCCCCTGCCTCGGGAGGATACAATGAGCAGTTCTTC

len: 15
abundance: .
v_gene: TRBV6-5
d_gene: TRBD1
j_gene: TRBJ1-6
CDR3aa: CASSTMTGDNSPLHF
CDR3nt: TGTGCCAGCAGTACGATGACAGGGGATAATTCACCCCTCCACTTT

len: 16
abundance: .
v_gene: TRBV6-5
d_gene: .
j_gene: TRBJ2-7
CDR3aa: CASSYSWGSGSYEQYF
CDR3nt: TGTGCCAGCAGTTACTCCTGGGGTAGCGGATCCTACGAGCAGTACTTC

len: 14
abundance: few
v_gene: TRBV13
d_gene: .
j_gene: TRBJ2-1
CDR3aa: CASSFLGGWDEQFF
CDR3nt: TGTGCCAGCAGCTTCCTCGGTGGATGGGATGAGCAGTTCTTC

len: 16
abundance: .
v_gene: TRBV5-6
d_gene: .
j_gene: TRBJ2-3
CDR3aa: CASSFVMVTSTDTQYF
CDR3nt: TGTGCCAGCAGTTTTGTTATGGTCACTAGCACAGATACGCAGTATTTT

len: 14
abundance: .
v_gene: TRBV29-1
d_gene: TRBD2
j_gene: TRBJ2-7
CDR3aa: CSVKLALTSYEQYF
CDR3nt: TGCAGCGTTAAACTAGCGCTCACTTCCTACGAGCAGTACTTC

len: 17
abundance: .
v_gene: TRBV28
d_gene: .
j_gene: TRBJ1-5
CDR3aa: CASSLSPAGQGYQPQHF
CDR3nt: TGTGCCAGCAGTTTATCACCGGCAGGGCAGGGGTATCAGCCCCAGCATTTT

len: 13
abundance: .
v_gene: TRBV28
d_gene: .
j_gene: TRBJ2-1
CDR3aa: CASRQGPYNEQFF
CDR3nt: TGTGCCAGCAGGCAGGGTCCTTACAATGAGCAGTTCTTC

len: 12
abundance: .
v_gene: TRBV4-3
d_gene: .
j_gene: TRBJ2-7
CDR3aa: CASSQAGQAQYF
CDR3nt: TGCGCCAGCAGCCAAGCAGGGCAGGCGCAGTACTTC

len: 14
abundance: .
v_gene: TRBV5-1
d_gene: .
j_gene: TRBJ1-4
CDR3aa: CASRPGTTNEKLFF
CDR3nt: TGCGCCAGTCGCCCGGGAACAACTAATGAAAAACTGTTTTTT

len: 11
abundance: .
v_gene: TRBV27
d_gene: .
j_gene: TRBJ1-6
CDR3aa: CASSGNSPLHF
CDR3nt: TGTGCCAGCTCAGGAAATTCACCCCTCCACTTT

len: 13
abundance: .
v_gene: TRBV6-5
d_gene: .
j_gene: TRBJ2-5
CDR3aa: CASRGGGRETQYF
CDR3nt: TGTGCCAGCAGAGGAGGGGGGCGAGAGACCCAGTACTTC

len: 13
abundance: .
v_gene: TRBV6-5
d_gene: .
j_gene: TRBJ2-7
CDR3aa: CASSLNREYEQYF
CDR3nt: TGTGCCAGCAGCCTAAACCGGGAATACGAGCAGTACTTC

len: 17
abundance: .
v_gene: TRBV4-2
d_gene: .
j_gene: TRBJ2-3
CDR3aa: CASSQEGWGNRLDTQYF
CDR3nt: TGTGCCAGCAGCCAAGAAGGTTGGGGCAACCGCCTAGATACGCAGTATTTT

len: 20
abundance: .
v_gene: TRBV7-8
d_gene: TRBD1
j_gene: TRBJ2-1
CDR3aa: CASSLDVLRDRGRPYNEQFF
CDR3nt: TGTGCCAGCAGCTTAGACGTCCTCCGGGACAGGGGGCGCCCCTACAATGAGCAGTTCTTC

len: 15
abundance: .
v_gene: TRBV30
d_gene: .
j_gene: TRBJ1-5
CDR3aa: CAWNLGGNGDQPQHF
CDR3nt: TGTGCCTGGAACCTGGGGGGGAACGGGGATCAGCCCCAGCATTTT

len: 14
abundance: .
v_gene: TRBV30
d_gene: .
j_gene: TRBJ1-2
CDR3aa: CAWEPGQKNYGYTF
CDR3nt: TGTGCCTGGGAACCGGGACAAAAGAACTATGGCTACACCTTC

len: 13
abundance: .
v_gene: TRBV12-3/TRBV12-4
d_gene: .
j_gene: TRBJ1-1
CDR3aa: CASNIGQNTEAFF
CDR3nt: TGTGCCAGCAACATAGGACAGAACACTGAAGCTTTCTTT

len: 15
abundance: .
v_gene: TRBV21-1
d_gene: .
j_gene: TRBJ1-1
CDR3aa: CASSKWPGGGTEAFF
CDR3nt: TGTGCCAGCAGCAAATGGCCAGGCGGAGGCACTGAAGCTTTCTTT

len: 13
abundance: .
v_gene: TRBV5-1
d_gene: .
j_gene: TRBJ2-2
CDR3aa: CASSSSGTGELFF
CDR3nt: TGCGCCAGCAGCTCGTCAGGCACCGGGGAGCTGTTTTTT

len: 16
abundance: .
v_gene: TRBV5-1
d_gene: TRBD1
j_gene: TRBJ1-3
CDR3aa: CASSLAGTVSGNTIYF
CDR3nt: TGCGCCAGCAGCTTGGCCGGGACAGTCTCTGGAAACACCATATATTTT

len: 12
abundance: once
v_gene: TRBV7-9
d_gene: .
j_gene: TRBJ2-7
CDR3aa: CASGITGYEQYF
CDR3nt: TGTGCCAGCGGAATCACAGGCTACGAGCAGTACTTC

len: 18
abundance: .
v_gene: TRBV7-6
d_gene: TRBD2
j_gene: TRBJ2-5
CDR3aa: CASSSLSGLAGGGETQYF
CDR3nt: TGTGCCAGCAGCTCCCTATCCGGACTAGCGGGAGGCGGAGAGACCCAGTACTTC

len: 13
abundance: .
v_gene: TRBV11-3
d_gene: .
j_gene: TRBJ1-1
CDR3aa: CASSLGADTEAFF
CDR3nt: TGTGCCAGCAGTTTAGGGGCGGACACTGAAGCTTTCTTT

len: 13
abundance: .
v_gene: TRBV5-1
d_gene: .
j_gene: TRBJ1-1
CDR3aa: CASRSGFGTEAFF
CDR3nt: TGCGCCAGCAGGTCAGGGTTCGGCACTGAAGCTTTCTTT

len: 14
abundance: .
v_gene: TRBV9
d_gene: TRBD2
j_gene: TRBJ2-5
CDR3aa: CASSVGTSGETQYF
CDR3nt: TGTGCCAGCAGCGTAGGGACTAGCGGAGAGACCCAGTACTTC

len: 13
abundance: .
v_gene: TRBV19
d_gene: .
j_gene: TRBJ2-3
CDR3aa: CASTAGWGNTQYF
CDR3nt: TGTGCCAGTACGGCGGGTTGGGGAAATACGCAGTATTTT

len: 15
abundance: .
v_gene: TRBV14
d_gene: .
j_gene: TRBJ1-3
CDR3aa: CASSHRVSSGNTIYF
CDR3nt: TGTGCCAGCAGCCATCGGGTTAGCTCTGGAAACACCATATATTTT

len: 15
abundance: once
v_gene: TRBV28
d_gene: .
j_gene: TRBJ1-4
CDR3aa: CASSLWGRGLEKLFF
CDR3nt: TGTGCCAGCAGTTTATGGGGCAGGGGATTAGAAAAACTGTTTTTT